Given below is one TCR beta chain in context. The antigen is unknown. The data belong to a study of blood T cells in healthy people across ages. The study, taken as a whole, reports: Per million T cells, the diversity of TCR beta decreased roughly linearly as age advanced. The study found more naive CD4+ cells and higher diversity in long-lived than aged donors. Diversity of TCR beta correlated strongly with naive T cell percentage. Since the PBMCs were unsorted, naive and antigen-experienced cells could not be conclusively compared.

Primed by a sample-barcoded 5' primer and a J-beta primer mix, a second PCR proceeded for 7 to 11 cycles. TCRdb independently ran MiXCR on the 5' RACE reads; one entry per CDR3 protein. The table shows 780,000 or so distinct CDR3 sequences, with more than 50% occurring only once. This TCR was recovered from a man aged 40-55 years in good health. The material sequenced was blood.

CDR3 loop: CASSRTPEAFF. The CDR3 DNA reads as TGTGCCAGCAGCCGGACACCAGAAGCTTTCTTT. V is TRBV16 and J is TRBJ1-1; TRBD1 is a possible D gene (5 bases). This CDR3 comprises 11 residues. Germline CDR1 KGHSY, CDR2 FQNENV. V was clipped by 4 bases and J by 8 bases, with 8 bases between them.